The 25 T cell receptor beta chains listed next were all sequenced from one sample in a study of T cells in Graves' hyperthyroidism and ophthalmopathy. What was amplified from RNA transcripts were TCR beta CDR3 regions. Using the HTBI primer set, a first-round RT-PCR was run on the TCR CDR3. TCRdb fed the multiplex PCR reads into MiXCR, producing one record per CDR3 protein. The repertoire includes 700,000 or so distinct CDR3 sequences, less than 20% of them detected once, and under 10% sits in the top ten. Sequencing used blood. These receptors were obtained from a young man with Graves' hyperthyroidism.

The sample holds many counts of this clonotype. The chain uses TRBV3-1 and TRBJ2-5; D is undetermined. With 1 base removed from V and 5 bases from J, the gap between germline ends came to 20 bases. The CDR3 loop spans 17 amino acids. Per germline, CDR1 LGHDT and CDR2 YNNKEL (reference sequence). The chain's CDR3 is CASSQGGAGIPEETQYF. CDR3 nucleotides: TGTGCCAGCAGCCAAGGGGGTGCCGGTATACCGGAGGAGACCCAGTACTTC.

This clonotype was recorded at least ten times. V and J are TRBV7-2 and TRBJ1-5; D is possibly TRBD1 (5 bases). The CDR3 totals 15 residues. The ends were cut back, 3 bases at V and 3 bases at J, with 12 bases in the middle. The V gene's germline CDR1 is SGHTA and CDR2 FQGNSA. Here the CDR3 reads CASSFQPGINQPQHF. The CDR3 DNA is TGTGCCAGCAGCTTCCAGCCAGGGATCAATCAGCCCCAGCATTTT.

This clonotype was found many times. The chain has TRBV7-8 and TRBJ1-5; tentatively, D is TRBD1 (5 bases). With 0 bases removed from V and 4 bases from J, the gap between germline ends came to 10 bases. Germline V gives CDR1 SGHVS, CDR2 FQNEAQ. The CDR3 totals 15 residues. Written as DNA, the CDR3 is TGTGCCAGCAGCTTAGCGGGACGGGGAAATCAGCCCCAGCATTTT. Amino acid sequence: CASSLAGRGNQPQHF.

This clonotype turned up a few times. The J gene is TRBJ2-7, the V gene TRBV5-1; D remains ambiguous. V was pared by 3 bases and J by 1 base, with 14 bases between. The CDR3 is 15 amino acids. Germline CDR1 SGHRS, CDR2 YFSETQ. The CDR3 loop reads CASSYVPAGSYEQYF. Written as DNA, the CDR3 is TGCGCCAGCAGCTATGTACCGGCAGGATCCTACGAGCAGTACTTC.

This clonotype was seen at least ten times. V usage is TRBV6-1 and J usage is TRBJ2-7, with 7 bases that match TRBD1. The CDR3 is 14 amino acids. V was pared by 4 bases and J by 5 bases, with 8 bases of the junction left unmatched. Germline assignment: CDR1 MNHNS and CDR2 SASEGT. The CDR3 protein is CASSGSGTVHEQYF. In DNA form, the CDR3 reads TGTGCCAGCAGTGGTTCCGGGACAGTCCACGAGCAGTACTTC.

The chain joins TRBV27 to TRBJ1-1, with D unclear. Germline V gene data show CDR1 as MNHEY and CDR2 as SMNVEV (reference sequence). V was clipped by 5 bases and J by 6 bases, with 13 bases between them. The CDR3 extends over 13 amino acids. Here the CDR3 DNA reads TGTGCCAGCAGTGTTCAGGTAAACGCTGAAGCTTTCTTT. This sequence encodes CASSVQVNAEAFF.

This rearrangement joins TRBV27 to TRBJ1-5, with TRBD1 identical over 7 bases. V was clipped by 8 bases and J by 5 bases; unmatched bases: 9. Germline values: CDR1 MNHEY, CDR2 SMNVEV (reference sequence). This CDR3 has 14 residues. CDR3 sequence: CASGPRTGDQPQHF. The CDR3 nucleotides read TGTGCCAGCGGACCTAGGACAGGAGATCAGCCCCAGCATTTT.

This chain connects TRBV19 to TRBJ2-3; D gene ambiguous. Germline V lookup: CDR1 LNHDA, CDR2 SQIVND (reference sequence). The germline V and J ends were trimmed by 4 bases and 1 base, with 18 bases remaining between them. The CDR3 length is 17 residues. This chain's CDR3 is CASSTRQILLRTDTQYF. CDR3 in DNA: TGTGCCAGTAGTACCCGACAAATTCTTCTACGCACAGATACGCAGTATTTT.

This clonotype came up many times. This chain links TRBV2 with TRBJ1-5, with TRBD1 as a possible D gene (5 bases). Germline assignment: CDR1 SNHLY and CDR2 FYNNEI. The CDR3 is 18 residues long. V was clipped by 3 bases and J by 0 bases, with 18 bases between them. CDR3 amino acids: CASSEVGVLQASNQPQHF. DNA for the CDR3: TGTGCCAGCAGTGAGGTCGGAGTGTTACAGGCTAGCAATCAGCCCCAGCATTTT.

For this clonotype: A much larger clone sits a single nucleotide away, making a read error possible. The chain recombines TRBV12-3 or TRBV12-4 with TRBJ1-2; no reliable D call. CDR3 size: 13 residues. CDR3 sequence: CAGSPRRQLGYTF. CDR3 DNA: TGTGCCGGCAGTCCCCGGAGGCAGTTGGGCTACACCTTC.

This clonotype was seen only a few times. The gene calls are TRBV2 and TRBJ1-2; possibly TRBD1 for D (5 bases). Germline CDR1 reads SNHLY; CDR2 reads FYNNEI. V dropped 6 bases and J dropped 5 bases, with 10 bases sitting between them. The CDR3 spans 12 residues. The CDR3 DNA sequence: TGTGCCAGCAGACTTCGGGGGTATGGCTACACCTTC. Its translation is CASRLRGYGYTF.

The chain combines TRBV20-1 with TRBJ1-1; TRBD1 matches 8 bases. Trimming cost V 0 bases and J 0 bases; bases outside gene matches: 12. Looked up from germline, CDR1 is DFQATT and CDR2 is SNEGSKA (reference sequence). The CDR3 totals 18 residues. CDR3 in DNA: TGCAGTGCTAGAGACCTACTAGGACAGGGATTCATGAACACTGAAGCTTTCTTT. Its protein is CSARDLLGQGFMNTEAFF.

The chain recombines TRBV10-3 with TRBJ1-5; unclear D gene. Trimming removed 3 bases at V and 5 bases at J, with 11 bases between. CDR3 length: 14 amino acids. Per the germline V gene, CDR1 is ENHRY and CDR2 is SYGVKD. The CDR3 protein is CAISDSAGYQPQHF. In nucleotides, the CDR3 is TGTGCCATCAGTGATTCTGCGGGTTATCAGCCCCAGCATTTT.

The chain joins TRBV14 to TRBJ2-1; D may be TRBD1 or TRBD2 (5 bases each). The CDR3 has 17 residues. The germline V gene encodes CDR1 SGHDN and CDR2 FVKESK. Trimming cost V 1 base and J 0 bases, with 13 bases left between them. The CDR3: CASSQGGPHSSYNEQFF. CDR3 in DNA: TGTGCCAGCAGCCAAGGGGGACCTCACTCCTCCTACAATGAGCAGTTCTTC.

This clonotype was counted at least ten times. V usage is TRBV12-3 or TRBV12-4 and J usage is TRBJ1-1; D remains unclear. The CDR3 sequence is 13 residues long. Between the trimmed V and J ends, which lost 8 bases and 7 bases, there was a span of 17 bases. The CDR3 nucleotides are TGTGCCAGCGCAGTTGCTCCAGACATTGAAGCTTTCTTT. Translation: CASAVAPDIEAFF.

In its sample, this clonotype was seen many times. V is TRBV28 and J is TRBJ1-1; D not resolved. There are 12 residues in the CDR3. Germline loops: CDR1 MDHEN, CDR2 SYDVKM. V lost 3 bases to trimming and J lost 8 bases, with 10 bases between them. DNA of the CDR3: TGTGCCAGCAGTTTTGTGGGGAACGAAGCTTTCTTT. Its protein is CASSFVGNEAFF.

Worth noting for this clonotype: A much larger clone differs by one base, so this may be a read error. V gene TRBV28 combines with J gene TRBJ2-7; TRBD1 matches at 12 bases. The CDR3 is 14 amino acids. After removal of 6 bases from V and 3 bases from J, the junction contained 3 bases not matched to a gene. Germline CDR1 reads MDHEN; CDR2 reads SYDVKM. CDR3 sequence reads: CASRGQGAVYEQYF. CDR3 coding DNA: TGTGCCAGCAGGGGACAGGGGGCCGTCTACGAGCAGTACTTC.

J is TRBJ2-7 and V is TRBV19; TRBD2 might be the D (5 bases). In germline, CDR1 is LNHDA, CDR2 SQIVND (reference sequence). CDR3 size: 15 residues. V was trimmed by 3 bases and J by 6 bases, leaving 18 bases between them. The CDR3 region has the DNA TGTGCCAGTAGTATGAGCCACGGGATTTTTGGCGAGCAGTACTTC. It translates to CASSMSHGIFGEQYF.

This clonotype came up many times. V is TRBV30 and J is TRBJ2-3, with 12 nucleotides matching TRBD2. The J segment lost 9 bases and the V segment lost 3 bases, leaving 13 bases of the junction unmatched. This CDR3 region has 16 residues. The germline gives CDR1 GTSNPN, CDR2 SVGIG (reference sequence). CDR3 sequence: CAWRDGTSGFRATQYF. DNA for the CDR3: TGTGCCTGGAGGGACGGGACTAGCGGGTTCAGGGCGACGCAGTATTTT.

This clonotype showed up just a few times. This sequence joins TRBV20-1 and TRBJ2-2; maybe TRBD2 (6 bases). Germline V gene data show CDR1 as DFQATT and CDR2 as SNEGSKA (reference sequence). CDR3 length: 15 residues. V was trimmed by 1 base and J by 1 base, leaving 10 bases between them. The CDR3 DNA follows: TGCAGTGCTAGAGCGGGGGTCCTGAACACCGGGGAGCTGTTTTTT. Translated, it gives CSARAGVLNTGELFF.

This chain joins TRBV2 and TRBJ2-1; 8 positions agree with TRBD1. V shed 6 bases and J 5 bases; nucleotides not matched to a gene: 6. This CDR3 is 14 amino acids long. CDR1 SNHLY and CDR2 FYNNEI come from the germline V gene. This chain's CDR3 is CASSGRQGHNEQFF. CDR3 DNA: TGTGCCAGCAGCGGCAGACAGGGGCACAATGAGCAGTTCTTC.

V usage is TRBV19 and J usage is TRBJ2-7; D remains ambiguous. This CDR3 region has 12 residues. Germline V gene data show CDR1 as LNHDA and CDR2 as SQIVND (reference sequence). V was trimmed by 3 bases and J by 6 bases, leaving 9 bases between them. The CDR3 nucleotides read TGTGCCAGTAGTATTGGTCGTGGCGAGCAGTACTTC. Protein sequence: CASSIGRGEQYF.

This clonotype was counted only a few times. The chain carries TRBV27 and TRBJ2-1; 8 bases match TRBD2. The CDR3 has 16 amino acids. Germline V gives CDR1 MNHEY, CDR2 SMNVEV (reference sequence). Unmatched junction bases numbered 10, after V lost 5 bases and J lost 4 bases. The CDR3: CASSPKTGGGYNEQFF. The CDR3 DNA is TGTGCCAGCAGTCCGAAGACCGGGGGGGGATACAATGAGCAGTTCTTC.

This clonotype was detected only a few times. The rearrangement links TRBV2 to TRBJ2-4; unclear D gene. Germline loops: CDR1 SNHLY, CDR2 FYNNEI. The ends were cut back, 6 bases at V and 3 bases at J, with 9 bases in the middle. The length of the CDR3 is 13 residues. CDR3 region: CASRRVLKNIQYF. The CDR3 bases are TGTGCCAGCAGAAGGGTCCTCAAAAACATTCAGTACTTC.

This clonotype was counted a few times. The genes are TRBV7-9 and TRBJ2-1; 10 nucleotides match TRBD1. This CDR3 has 16 residues. J gave up 6 bases and V 1 base, and 6 bases lay outside the gene matches. CDR1 and CDR2 from the germline V gene are SEHNR and FQNEAQ (reference sequence). CDR3 coding DNA: TGTGCCAGCAGCTTAGTTGGGACAGGGGCGGTCAATGAGCAGTTCTTC. Residues: CASSLVGTGAVNEQFF.